One and the same sample provided the 27 T cell receptor beta chains below, sequenced in a study of cytomegalovirus exposure and HLA in healthy donors. The PCR had 60 Vbeta and 13 Jbeta primers. Libraries were prepared by immunoSEQ multiplex PCR; TCRdb keeps only in-frame clonotypes and omits some of them. The sample shows some 200,000 clones, over 70% of them seen only once. Sequencing was done on a sample of PBMCs. These receptors were obtained from a boy between 2 and 10 years old in good health and CMV-seronegative.

The chain uses TRBV27 and TRBJ2-1; D is possibly TRBD2 (7 bases). The CDR3 runs 14 residues. V lost 2 bases to trimming and J lost 9 bases, with 14 bases between them. The germline V gene encodes CDR1 MNHEY and CDR2 SMNVEV (reference sequence). The chain's CDR3 is CASSLGWEGGEQFF. CDR3 sequence (DNA): TGTGCCAGCAGTTTAGGATGGGAGGGGGGTGAGCAGTTCTTC.

This clone was seen a handful of times. This chain connects TRBV27 to TRBJ1-5, with 7 bases fitting TRBD1. The J segment lost 6 bases and the V segment lost 0 bases, leaving 5 bases of the junction unmatched. The CDR3 has 15 amino acids. Per the germline V gene, CDR1 is MNHEY and CDR2 is SMNVEV (reference sequence). This chain's CDR3 is CASSLSNSGGQPQHF. CDR3 nucleotides: TGTGCCAGCAGTTTATCGAATTCAGGGGGTCAGCCCCAGCATTTT.

The chain is built from TRBV15 and TRBJ1-5; 7 bases agree with TRBD1. Germline CDR1 reads LNHNV; CDR2 reads YYDKDF (reference sequence). The J segment lost 0 bases and the V segment lost 5 bases, leaving 13 bases of the junction unmatched. This CDR3 region has 18 residues. The CDR3 region has the DNA TGTGCCACCAGCCGAAGGGCGGGCAGGGGGTATAGCAATCAGCCCCAGCATTTT. Encoded protein: CATSRRAGRGYSNQPQHF.

This rearrangement joins TRBV5-4 to TRBJ1-5; D might be TRBD1 (6 bases). CDR3 length: 14 amino acids. CDR1 is SGHNT, CDR2 YYREEE, per germline (reference sequence). V was pared by 4 bases and J by 4 bases, with 12 bases between. DNA for the CDR3: TGTGCCAGCAGCAAACAGGGCGAGAATCAGCCCCAGCATTTT. Protein: CASSKQGENQPQHF.

The genes are TRBV11-2 and TRBJ2-2; TRBD1 agrees at 8 bases. The germline V gene has CDR1 SGHAT and CDR2 FQNNGV. The V gene end was trimmed by 1 base and the J gene end by 7 bases; junction bases not matched to a gene: 5. The CDR3 runs 15 residues. This chain's CDR3 is CASSLGRGRLGELFF. The DNA of the CDR3 is TGTGCCAGCAGCTTAGGCAGGGGGCGCCTCGGGGAGCTGTTTTTT.

The rearrangement uses TRBV2 and TRBJ1-4; D is perhaps TRBD1 (5 bases). The V end was cut by 6 bases, the J end by 3 bases, with 14 bases between. Germline CDR1 is SNHLY and CDR2 is FYNNEI. This CDR3 is built from 15 residues. The CDR3, as DNA: TGTGCCAGCAGAGAGCGGGACTCCTCTAATGAAAAACTGTTTTTT. This codes for CASRERDSSNEKLFF. The full variable domain, in which reference TRBV2 and TRBJ1-4 provide the parts outside the CDR3, is EPEVTQTPSHQVTQMGQEVILRCVPISNHLYFYWYRQILGQKVEFLVSFYNNEISEKSEIFDDQFSVERPDGSNFTLKIRSTKLEDSAMYFCASRERDSSNEKLFFGSGTQLSVL.

This clone was detected only once. The V call is TRBV5-6, the J call TRBJ2-7; D perhaps matches TRBD1 (5 bases). The germline V gene encodes CDR1 SGHDT and CDR2 YYEEEE. V lost 0 bases, J lost 4 bases, and 11 bases lay in between. The CDR3 is 14 amino acids. CDR3 sequence: CASSLGTIWYEQYF. CDR3 nucleotide sequence: TGTGCCAGCAGCTTGGGGACAATCTGGTACGAGCAGTACTTC.

This clone came up once. The chain combines TRBV19 with TRBJ1-2, with 10 bases that match TRBD1. CDR1 LNHDA and CDR2 SQIVND come from the germline V gene (reference sequence). V was pared by 6 bases and J by 8 bases, with 6 bases of the junction left unmatched. This CDR3 region has 13 residues. The CDR3 is CASRGDRGRGYTF. CDR3 sequence (DNA): TGTGCCAGTAGAGGGGACAGGGGACGAGGCTACACCTTC.

The rearrangement joins TRBV2 to TRBJ2-1; D is possibly TRBD2 (5 bases). Trimming removed 4 bases from V and 0 bases from J, with 10 bases in between. Germline V gives CDR1 SNHLY, CDR2 FYNNEI. The CDR3 contains 15 residues. The CDR3 sequence: CASSVAPSSYNEQFF. The CDR3 DNA is TGTGCCAGCAGTGTAGCGCCTAGCTCCTACAATGAGCAGTTCTTC. Full variable domain (remainder filled in from reference TRBV2 and TRBJ2-1): EPEVTQTPSHQVTQMGQEVILRCVPISNHLYFYWYRQILGQKVEFLVSFYNNEISEKSEIFDDQFSVERPDGSNFTLKIRSTKLEDSAMYFCASSVAPSSYNEQFFGPGTRLTVL.

This clone was detected only a few times. The chain employs TRBV6-5 and TRBJ2-6; D gene uncertain. CDR1 MNHEY and CDR2 SVGAGI come from the germline V gene. The CDR3 totals 16 residues. Deletions cut 0 bases from V and 0 bases from J, with 6 bases between. The CDR3 DNA sequence: TGTGCCAGCAGTTACTCCAGAGGCTCTGGGGCCAACGTCCTGACTTTC. Amino acids: CASSYSRGSGANVLTF.

The V gene is TRBV30, the J gene TRBJ2-7; D may be TRBD2 (6 bases). Trimming shortened V by 0 bases and J by 5 bases, and 14 bases separated the two germline ends. Germline V gene data show CDR1 as GTSNPN and CDR2 as SVGIG (reference sequence). This CDR3 contains 14 residues. This CDR3 reads CAWSVGGEIHEQYF. The CDR3 nucleotides are TGTGCCTGGAGTGTAGGAGGGGAGATACACGAGCAGTACTTC. The variable domain in full, completed from reference TRBV30 and TRBJ2-7, reads SQTIHQWPATLVQPVGSPLSLECTVEGTSNPNLYWYRQAAGRGLQLLFYSVGIGQISSEVPQNLSASRPQDRQFILSSKKLLLSDSGFYLCAWSVGGEIHEQYFGPGTRLTVT.

The chain joins TRBV9 to TRBJ1-1, with D unresolved. The CDR3 covers 14 residues. The germline CDR1 and CDR2 sequences are SGDLS and YYNGEE. V was trimmed by 0 bases and J by 4 bases, leaving 10 bases between them. CDR3 sequence (DNA): TGTGCCAGCAGCGTAGGGGCTTTGGCCACTGAAGCTTTCTTT. Amino acid sequence: CASSVGALATEAFF.

V gene TRBV9 combines with J gene TRBJ2-7, with D perhaps matching TRBD1 (5 bases). The CDR3 contains 15 residues. Germline values: CDR1 SGDLS, CDR2 YYNGEE. Trimming left V 3 bases short and J 0 bases short, with 13 bases between. The CDR3 DNA is TGTGCCAGCAGCGCATGGGGCGGCAGCTCCTACGAGCAGTACTTC. Encoded protein: CASSAWGGSSYEQYF.

The chain links TRBV5-4 to TRBJ2-7; 10 nucleotides agree with TRBD1. CDR1 and CDR2 from the germline V gene are SGHNT and YYREEE (reference sequence). This CDR3 has 16 residues. Trimming cost V 0 bases and J 3 bases; bases outside gene matches: 6. CDR3 sequence reads: CASSLGQGARIYEQYF. CDR3 DNA sequence: TGTGCCAGCAGCTTGGGACAGGGGGCAAGAATCTACGAGCAGTACTTC.

The chain joins TRBV5-4 to TRBJ2-7, with 10 positions matching TRBD2. The V gene's germline CDR1 is SGHNT and CDR2 YYREEE (reference sequence). The J segment lost 7 bases and the V segment lost 0 bases, leaving 13 bases of the junction unmatched. This CDR3 contains 17 residues. This CDR3 is CASSLAGASGSLGEQYF. DNA of the CDR3: TGTGCCAGCAGCTTGGCCGGGGCTAGCGGGAGCTTGGGGGAGCAGTACTTC.

The chain couples TRBV6-1 to TRBJ1-5; D not certain. The CDR3 is 15 residues long. Germline CDR1 reads MNHNS; CDR2 reads SASEGT. The V gene lost 5 bases and the J gene lost 3 bases, with 14 bases spanning the gap. The CDR3 coding sequence is TGTGCCAGCAGTCAGACAAGACACAACAATCAGCCCCAGCATTTT. It yields the protein CASSQTRHNNQPQHF.

The chain couples TRBV6-1 to TRBJ1-1, with 9 bases that match TRBD1. The CDR3 sequence is 18 residues long. Losses at the gene ends were 1 base for V and 5 bases for J; bases not matched to a gene: 14. Germline CDR1 reads MNHNS; CDR2 reads SASEGT. The CDR3 sequence is CASSEDPGTGTTRTEAFF. CDR3 coding DNA: TGTGCCAGCAGTGAAGACCCCGGGACAGGGACTACGAGGACTGAAGCTTTCTTT.

The chain has TRBV10-1 and TRBJ2-7; D is unclear. The germline CDR1 and CDR2 sequences are WNHNN and SYGVQD (reference sequence). The CDR3 has 14 residues. Trimming removed 3 bases from V and 6 bases from J, with 15 bases in between. This CDR3 is CASSDPGKVFEQYF. The CDR3 region has the DNA TGCGCCAGCAGTGATCCGGGTAAAGTCTTCGAGCAGTACTTC.

The genes are TRBV5-1 and TRBJ2-3, with a weak D call TRBD1 (5 bases). The germline V gene encodes CDR1 SGHRS and CDR2 YFSETQ. Trimming took 4 bases from V and 4 from J, leaving 10 bases between them. The CDR3 runs 13 residues. This CDR3 is CASSQGIADTQYF. The CDR3 region has the DNA TGCGCCAGCAGCCAGGGAATCGCAGATACGCAGTATTTT. Filled out from reference TRBV5-1 and TRBJ2-3, the complete variable domain reads KAGVTQTPRYLIKTRGQQVTLSCSPISGHRSVSWYQQTPGQGLQFLFEYFSETQRNKGNFPGRFSGRQFSNSRSEMNVSTLELGDSALYLCASSQGIADTQYFGPGTRLTVL.

The chain uses TRBV25-1 and TRBJ1-4; 7 bases match TRBD1. The V and J ends lost 4 bases and 12 bases, in that order; junction bases with no gene match: 8. This CDR3 has 13 amino acids. The V gene's germline CDR1 is MGHDK and CDR2 SYGVNS. The chain's CDR3 is CASSGPHDRELFF. CDR3 coding DNA: TGTGCCAGCAGTGGGCCCCATGACAGGGAACTGTTTTTT.

This chain uses TRBV4-2 with TRBJ1-2; D might be TRBD1 (6 bases). The CDR3 is made up of 15 amino acids. Germline values: CDR1 LGHNA, CDR2 YNFKEQ. The V and J ends lost 3 bases and 6 bases respectively, with 17 bases between them. The CDR3 sequence: CASSQEDGGAHGYTF. In nucleotides, the CDR3 is TGTGCCAGCAGCCAGGAAGATGGGGGGGCGCATGGCTACACCTTC.

The V call is TRBV20-1, the J call TRBJ2-1; no reliable D call. From germline, CDR1 is DFQATT and CDR2 SNEGSKA (reference sequence). The ends were cut back, 5 bases at V and 9 bases at J, with 11 bases in the middle. The CDR3 spans 11 residues. This chain's CDR3 is CSAHLVGEQFF. CDR3 bases: TGCAGTGCTCATTTAGTTGGTGAGCAGTTCTTC.

J is TRBJ2-3 and V is TRBV7-9; weak D call: TRBD2 (6 bases). The CDR3 is 17 residues long. V shed 5 bases and J shed 2 bases, with 20 bases lying between them. Germline lookup yields CDR1 SEHNR and CDR2 FQNEAQ (reference sequence). DNA for the CDR3: TGTGCCAGCAGCCCCCTCCCTGGGCGGGAACCCACAGATACGCAGTATTTT. Protein sequence: CASSPLPGREPTDTQYF.

V gene TRBV2 combines with J gene TRBJ2-1; 10 bases agree with TRBD2. J lost 2 bases, V lost 0 bases, and 4 bases had no gene match. Germline V lookup: CDR1 SNHLY, CDR2 FYNNEI. The CDR3 runs to 17 residues. CDR3 in DNA: TGTGCCAGCAGTGAAGCCCCTAGCGGGAGTACCTACAATGAGCAGTTCTTC. Translation: CASSEAPSGSTYNEQFF.

The V gene is TRBV7-9, the J gene TRBJ2-7; D is ambiguous. The V gene lost 1 base and the J gene lost 0 bases, with 13 bases spanning the gap. CDR1 is SEHNR and CDR2 is FQNEAQ in the germline V gene (reference sequence). The CDR3 sequence is 16 residues long. This chain's CDR3 is CASSLVPSESSYEQYF. In DNA, the CDR3 is TGTGCCAGCAGCTTAGTCCCATCGGAGAGCTCCTACGAGCAGTACTTC.

This clone appeared a single time. The V call is TRBV7-6, the J call TRBJ1-1, with a weak D call TRBD1 (5 bases). The CDR3 has 13 residues. The V gene lost 6 bases and the J gene lost 1 base, with 9 bases spanning the gap. Germline values: CDR1 SGHVS, CDR2 FNYEAQ. The CDR3 is CASRPQENTEAFF. CDR3 sequence (DNA): TGTGCCAGCAGACCACAGGAGAACACTGAAGCTTTCTTT.

CDR3 sequence: CASSSDRGKNEQYF. Written as DNA, the CDR3 is TGTGCCAGCAGCTCGGACAGGGGAAAGAACGAGCAGTACTTC. The V call is TRBV5-6, the J call TRBJ2-7; 9 bases are shared with TRBD1. The ends lost 3 bases at V and 5 bases at J; junction bases unmatched: 6. The length of the CDR3 is 14 residues. The germline V gene has CDR1 SGHDT and CDR2 YYEEEE.